These 2 T cell receptor beta chains share one sample of origin, sequenced in a study of human T cells and chemical hapten exposure. Researchers extracted total RNA from unfractionated whole blood. TCRdb re-analysed the 5' RACE reads in MiXCR, keeping a single row per CDR3 protein. Of about 140,000 distinct CDR3 sequences detected, around 4.4% appear once; the ten largest clones hold approximately 1.4%. Receptors originate from a female donor in good health.

The gene calls are TRBV18 and TRBJ2-3, with unresolved D. V gave up 5 bases and J gave up 5 bases, with 11 bases separating them. Germline V gene data show CDR1 as KGHSH and CDR2 as LQKENI. The CDR3 totals 13 residues. The CDR3 is CASSMDGGDTQYF. The CDR3 DNA follows: TGTGCCAGCTCAATGGACGGTGGAGATACGCAGTATTTT.

This clonotype came up many times. The chain recombines TRBV7-9 with TRBJ2-7; a weak D match, TRBD2 (5 bases). V shed 3 bases and J shed 2 bases, with 8 bases lying between them. CDR1 is SEHNR, CDR2 FQNEAQ, per germline (reference sequence). The CDR3 spans 13 residues. The CDR3 DNA is TGTGCCAGCAGCTTCCGGGAAGCCTACGAGCAGTACTTC. Translated: CASSFREAYEQYF.